This T cell receptor (beta chain) was identified in a study of cytomegalovirus exposure and HLA in healthy donors. As to this clone: Its antigen is as yet unknown.

13 Jbeta primers and 60 Vbeta primers were used for the PCR. Produced via immunoSEQ multiplex PCR; TCRdb's table is partial and in-frame only. There are more than 100,000 clones in the sample; approximately 78% occur only once, and 8.1% lies in the top ten. V was pared by 2 bases and J by 3 bases, with 10 bases between. Looked up from germline, CDR1 is GTSNPN and CDR2 is SVGIG (reference sequence). The CDR3 consists of 13 residues. Findings and caveats of the study: Trimming of TCR beta V- and J-genes showed a link, identified in a later analysis, to a missense DCLRE1C variant. Cytomegalovirus-associated TCR beta chains were listed, numbering 150 to 200. Common viral pathogens seemed, in a later analysis, to connect with several of the most significant clusters. Later work found that TCR association rates differed between HLA loci; DRB1 had the most and HLA-C the fewest.

The rearrangement uses TRBV30 and TRBJ1-2; D may be TRBD1 (5 bases). The sample taken for sequencing was PBMCs. The TCR originated in a woman in her 50s in good health and CMV-seropositive. CDR3 nucleotide sequence: TGTGCCTGGAGTCTACAGGCAGACTATGGCTACACCTTC. Translated: CAWSLQADYGYTF.